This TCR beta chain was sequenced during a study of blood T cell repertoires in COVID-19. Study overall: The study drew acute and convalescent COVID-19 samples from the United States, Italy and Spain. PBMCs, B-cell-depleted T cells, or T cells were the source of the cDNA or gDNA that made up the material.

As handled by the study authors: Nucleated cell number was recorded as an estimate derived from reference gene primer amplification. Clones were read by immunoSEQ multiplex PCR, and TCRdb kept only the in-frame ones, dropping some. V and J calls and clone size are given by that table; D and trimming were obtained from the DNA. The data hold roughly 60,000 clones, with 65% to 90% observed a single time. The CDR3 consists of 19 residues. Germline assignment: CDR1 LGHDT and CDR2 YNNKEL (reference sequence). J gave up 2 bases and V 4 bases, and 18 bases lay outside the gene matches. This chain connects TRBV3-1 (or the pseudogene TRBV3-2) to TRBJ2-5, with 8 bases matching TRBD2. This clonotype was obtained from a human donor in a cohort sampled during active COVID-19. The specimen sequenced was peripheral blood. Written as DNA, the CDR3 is TGTGCCAGCAGCCCGCACTGGGAGGAAAAAGCGGGAGTTCAAGAGACCCAGTACTTC. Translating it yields CASSPHWEEKAGVQETQYF.